This TCR beta chain was sequenced for a study of cytomegalovirus exposure and HLA in healthy donors. Whole-study context: HLA-typed donors were the source of about 85 million unique TCRs held in an early data release.

Primers: 60 Vbeta forward and 13 Jbeta reverse. The protocol was immunoSEQ multiplex PCR, while the TCRdb copy is restricted to in-frame clones and leaves out a portion. The table lists 300,000 or so clones, 84% of them singletons. Study conclusions and caveats: Using a false discovery rate of 0.05, a later analysis showed that 15,000 to 20,000 TCR beta sequences were associated with HLA alleles. Later analysis indicated greater clonal expansion among HLA-associated TCR beta chains than among equally common other chains.

A remark on this clone: Antigen unknown.

V was pared by 1 base and J by 5 bases, with 7 bases of the junction left unmatched. The CDR3 is 17 amino acids. Per germline, CDR1 SNHLY and CDR2 FYNNEI. V is TRBV2 and J is TRBJ2-1; 11 bases map to TRBD2. This receptor was obtained from a woman aged 40 to 50 in good health and CMV-seropositive. Sequenced: PBMCs. CDR3 DNA sequence: TGTGCCAGCAGTGAAGTGAGGGCTAGCGGGAGGAACAATGAGCAGTTCTTC. Translating it yields CASSEVRASGRNNEQFF.